This passage covers 13 T cell receptor beta chains from one sample sequenced in a study of blood T cell repertoires in COVID-19. Profiled with immunoSEQ multiplex PCR; TCRdb holds only in-frame clones, not every one. Of roughly 250,000 clones in the sample, approximately 80% are singletons; the top ten hold approximately 6.3%. The sample comprised peripheral blood. Receptor source: a woman aged 55-69 years with active or convalescent COVID-19.

The V gene is TRBV24-1, the J gene TRBJ2-1; 9 positions agree with TRBD2. Germline V gene sequence: CDR1 KGHDR, CDR2 SFDVKD. V was pared by 5 bases and J by 7 bases, with 8 bases of the junction left unmatched. The CDR3 has 15 residues. CDR3 loop: CATSGRSGSLNEQFF. For the CDR3, the DNA is TGTGCCACCAGTGGCCGTAGCGGGAGCCTAAATGAGCAGTTCTTC.

This clone was observed once. J is TRBJ2-7 and V is TRBV3-1 (or the pseudogene TRBV3-2); 7 positions agree with TRBD1. The CDR3 is made up of 14 amino acids. Germline V CDR1 and CDR2: LGHDT, YNNKEL (reference sequence). Losses at the gene ends were 0 bases for V and 7 bases for J; bases not matched to a gene: 6. The CDR3 DNA sequence: TGTGCCAGCAGCCAAGAATCCCGACAGGGAGAGCAGTACTTC. This encodes CASSQESRQGEQYF.

The chain joins TRBV6-5 to TRBJ2-5; TRBD1 is a possible D gene (6 bases). The germline V and J ends were trimmed by 10 bases and 2 bases, with 17 bases remaining between them. Looked up from germline, CDR1 is MNHEY and CDR2 is SVGAGI. The CDR3 covers 14 residues. The CDR3 loop is CATRPGVIQETQYF. CDR3 nucleotides: TGTGCCACCAGGCCAGGGGTAATTCAAGAGACCCAGTACTTC.

The chain uses TRBV27 and TRBJ2-7, with D uncertain. The CDR3 is 13 residues long. Germline-derived CDR1 and CDR2 are MNHEY and SMNVEV (reference sequence). Trimming left V 6 bases short and J 3 bases short, with 12 bases between. In DNA, the CDR3 is TGTGCCAGCAGGACCTTGCGGCACTACGAGCAGTACTTC. This codes for CASRTLRHYEQYF.

The chain links TRBV5-1 to TRBJ1-2; 7 bases align to TRBD1. The CDR3 is 16 amino acids. CDR1 is SGHRS, CDR2 YFSETQ, per germline. After removal of 4 bases from V and 5 bases from J, the junction contained 14 bases not matched to a gene. CDR3 in DNA: TGCGCCAGCAGCCCCAGGACAGGACGAGACGTTTATGGCTACACCTTC. This codes for CASSPRTGRDVYGYTF. Full variable domain (missing parts from reference TRBV5-1 and TRBJ1-2): KAGVTQTPRYLIKTRGQQVTLSCSPISGHRSVSWYQQTPGQGLQFLFEYFSETQRNKGNFPGRFSGRQFSNSRSEMNVSTLELGDSALYLCASSPRTGRDVYGYTFGSGTRLTVV.

V is TRBV5-1 and J is TRBJ2-3, with TRBD2 matching 9 bases. Germline CDR1 is SGHRS and CDR2 is YFSETQ. V shed 5 bases, J shed 8 bases, and the junction held 9 bases outside the gene matches. The CDR3 has 14 amino acids. CDR3 protein: CASSAGTSPGTQYF. DNA of the CDR3: TGCGCCAGCAGTGCCGGGACTAGCCCAGGTACGCAGTATTTT.

The DNA for the CDR3 is TGCGCCAGCGGGCGTGGACAGGACCTTAATGAAAAACTGTTTTTT. It translates to CASGRGQDLNEKLFF. The chain joins TRBV5-1 to TRBJ1-4; the match to TRBD1 covers 7 bases. Germline-derived CDR1 and CDR2 are SGHRS and YFSETQ. Losses at the gene ends were 7 bases for V and 4 bases for J; bases not matched to a gene: 10. This CDR3 is built from 15 residues.

This chain links TRBV30 with TRBJ1-6; D is possibly TRBD1 (6 bases). Germline V CDR1 and CDR2: GTSNPN, SVGIG (reference sequence). CDR3 length equals 13 residues. The CDR3 region is CAWGDNLNSPLHF. Here the CDR3 DNA reads TGTGCGTGGGGGGACAACCTAAATTCACCCCTCCACTTT.

This chain uses TRBV21-1 with TRBJ1-2; whether TRBD1, the table's D call, matches the DNA was not checked. TRBV21-1 is deemed a pseudogene. There are 14 residues in the CDR3. In DNA form, the CDR3 reads TGTGCCAGCAGCAAGGACAGGGGGCGCGATGGCTACACCTTC. Translation gives CASSKDRGRDGYTF.

The V gene is TRBV9, the J gene TRBJ2-1; possible D gene TRBD2, 6 bases. Trimming shortened V by 0 bases and J by 2 bases, and 9 bases separated the two germline ends. Germline values: CDR1 SGDLS, CDR2 YYNGEE. This CDR3 comprises 15 residues. The chain's CDR3 is CASSVGLVAYNEQFF. CDR3 sequence (DNA): TGTGCCAGCAGCGTAGGACTAGTGGCCTACAATGAGCAGTTCTTC.

The chain is built from TRBV14 and TRBJ2-5; the D gene is possibly TRBD1 (5 bases). Germline assignment: CDR1 SGHDN and CDR2 FVKESK. With 1 base removed from V and 1 base from J, the gap between germline ends came to 10 bases. CDR3 length: 15 residues. CDR3 coding DNA: TGTGCCAGCAGCCAAGTATTAGGGGTCCAAGAGACCCAGTACTTC. It is translated as CASSQVLGVQETQYF. The full variable domain, completed using reference TRBV14 and TRBJ2-5, is EAGVTQFPSHSVIEKGQTVTLRCDPISGHDNLYWYRRVMGKEIKFLLHFVKESKQDESGMPNNRFLAERTGGTYSTLKVQPAELEDSGVYFCASSQVLGVQETQYFGPGTRLLVL.

The chain joins TRBV5-1 to TRBJ2-7; tentatively, D is TRBD2 (5 bases). V was pared by 3 bases and J by 1 base, with 17 bases between. CDR1 and CDR2 from the germline V gene are SGHRS and YFSETQ. CDR3 length: 16 amino acids. CDR3 DNA sequence: TGCGCCAGCAGCTGGGCGGGCGTGGGCACTTCCTACGAGCAGTACTTC. Amino acids: CASSWAGVGTSYEQYF.

Concerning this clone itself: At one end the junction does not follow the germline gene, possibly because of a read error. The V call is TRBV2, the J call TRBJ1-3; D remains unclear. The CDR3 totals 14 residues. The V gene's germline CDR1 is SNHLY and CDR2 FYNNEI. The CDR3 nucleotides are TGTGTCAGCAGTGAGTTCGTCTCTGGAAACACCATATATTTT. Its protein product is CVSSEFVSGNTIYF.